The clone carrying this T cell receptor (beta chain) showed up just a few times. The antigen remains unidentified. These data come from a study of beta chain features in type 1 diabetes. Whole-study context: About 110 million sorted cells were examined across all samples.

Regarding the study as a whole: Type 1 diabetes patients had VDJ junctions that carried fewer insertions and more deletions. High TCR expression in some cells could lead to their over-representation in cDNA sequencing.

Germline V gene data show CDR1 as LGHNA and CDR2 as YNFKEQ. The CDR3 totals 17 residues. With 0 bases clipped from V and 6 bases from J, the junction kept 9 bases outside the gene matches. Expressed TCRB transcripts were sequenced because the isolated RNA had all been reverse transcribed beforehand. This table comes from immunoSEQ multiplex PCR, and its TCRdb copy is limited to in-frame clones, with some not included. The top ten clones hold approximately 1.3% of a sample with about 150,000 clones, more than 9% of them seen once. This clonotype was sampled from a man aged 18-30 years in good health. The chain is built from TRBV4-2 and TRBJ2-2, with 8 bases matching TRBD2. Sequencing was done on a sample of naive CD4+ T cells from blood. In DNA, the CDR3 is TGTGCCAGCAGCCAAGATTGGCCGGGGGGGCGCGCCGGGGAGCTGTTTTTT. Translation: CASSQDWPGGRAGELFF.